A selection of T cell receptor beta chains follows, all from one sample in a study of sequential checkpoint blockade in melanoma. Only in-frame clones appear in the TCRdb table, and some are missing; sequencing was by immunoSEQ multiplex PCR. The table has 15,000 to 20,000 clones, around 70% seen once. Source: CD8+ T cells sorted from blood (inferred from file names), taken from a patient given nivolumab and ipilimumab in sequence. The receptors originated from a human donor with melanoma. CDR3s include the opening cysteine and the closing phenylalanine or tryptophan. The D gene is left open where the match is weak. Clone size is not always given. Where it is, it says once, few, many or a class for expanded clones.

clone_size,d_call,v_call,j_call,cdr3_nt,cdr3_aa
few,TRBD1,TRBV19,TRBJ2-7,TGTGCCAGTAGTAGCGGACAGGGGGCGTACGAGCAGTACTTC,CASSSGQGAYEQYF
NA,TRBD1,TRBV28,TRBJ1-2,TGTGCCAGCAGTCCATGGGACAGAACCCCCTCAGAAGGAGGCTACACCTTC,CASSPWDRTPSEGGYTF
NA,TRBD1,TRBV13,TRBJ1-5,TGTGCCAGCAGCGAGGGGACAGGGGGCGAACAGCCCCAGCATTTT,CASSEGTGGEQPQHF
NA,NA,TRBV28,TRBJ2-7,TGTGCCAGCACCCTGGGGAGCTCCTACGAGCAGTACTTC,CASTLGSSYEQYF
once,NA,TRBV28,TRBJ1-2,TGTGCCAGCAGTTTTAGGGGCCTCGCCTATGGCTACACCTTC,CASSFRGLAYGYTF
NA,TRBD1,TRBV13,TRBJ2-7,TGTGCCAGCAGCTGGGCACAGGGGTCCGAGCAGTACTTC,CASSWAQGSEQYF
NA,NA,TRBV5-5,TRBJ1-2,TGTGCCAGCAGCTTGACAGGGTCCAGCTATGGCTACACCTTC,CASSLTGSSYGYTF
once,NA,TRBV7-8,TRBJ2-5,TGTGCCAGCAGCTACGGACAGAAAGAGACCCAGTACTTC,CASSYGQKETQYF
NA,NA,TRBV4-1,TRBJ1-3,TGCGCCAGCAGCCAAGTACAGGGCAACTCTGGAAACACCATATATTTT,CASSQVQGNSGNTIYF
NA,TRBD2,TRBV9,TRBJ2-6,TGTGCCAGCAGCGTTCCTAGCGGGGGGGCCTTTGGGGCCAACGTCCTGACTTTC,CASSVPSGGAFGANVLTF
medium-sized,TRBD1,TRBV6-1,TRBJ2-7,TGTGCCAGCAGTGAAGGGACAGGGGGCTCCTACGAGCAGTACTTC,CASSEGTGGSYEQYF
NA,TRBD1,TRBV7-9,TRBJ1-1,TGTGCCAGCAACCCACCGGGGACAGGGTTGGACACTGAAGCTTTCTTT,CASNPPGTGLDTEAFF
NA,TRBD1,TRBV13,TRBJ2-7,TGTGCCAGCAGCACCCGAGACAGGGGACAGGGACCCTACGAGCAGTACTTC,CASSTRDRGQGPYEQYF
few,NA,TRBV7-2,TRBJ2-2,TGTGCCAGCAGCCCCCGTACCGGGACCGGGGAGCTGTTTTTT,CASSPRTGTGELFF
NA,NA,TRBV6-4,TRBJ1-5,TGTGCCAGCAGTGAAGAGGGAGGGAGTAATCAGCCCCAGCATTTT,CASSEEGGSNQPQHF
NA,NA,TRBV25-1,TRBJ1-1,TGTGCCAGCAGTGACCCGGAGGACACTGAAGCTTTCTTT,CASSDPEDTEAFF
NA,NA,TRBV21-1,TRBJ1-1,TGTGCCAGCCCACGGGACAGGGGGAACACTGAAGCTTTCTTT,CASPRDRGNTEAFF
few,NA,TRBV21-1,TRBJ2-7,TGTGCCAGCAGCCCCAGCCGAAAACAGGCTGCCTACGAGCAGTACTTC,CASSPSRKQAAYEQYF
NA,NA,TRBV19,TRBJ2-7,TGTGCCAGTACGAACAGTCCCTACGAGCAGTACTTC,CASTNSPYEQYF
NA,NA,TRBV28,TRBJ1-5,TGTGCCAGCAGTTTGAGGACAGTCGATCAGCCCCAGCATTTT,CASSLRTVDQPQHF
NA,TRBD2,TRBV7-9,TRBJ2-7,TGTGCCAGCAGCAGGGGGGAGGCGGGAGGTTCCTCCTACGAGCAGTACTTC,CASSRGEAGGSSYEQYF
NA,NA,TRBV5-6,TRBJ1-1,TGTGCCAGCAGCTTATCAGCGTTAAGAGGCACTGAAGCTTTCTTT,CASSLSALRGTEAFF